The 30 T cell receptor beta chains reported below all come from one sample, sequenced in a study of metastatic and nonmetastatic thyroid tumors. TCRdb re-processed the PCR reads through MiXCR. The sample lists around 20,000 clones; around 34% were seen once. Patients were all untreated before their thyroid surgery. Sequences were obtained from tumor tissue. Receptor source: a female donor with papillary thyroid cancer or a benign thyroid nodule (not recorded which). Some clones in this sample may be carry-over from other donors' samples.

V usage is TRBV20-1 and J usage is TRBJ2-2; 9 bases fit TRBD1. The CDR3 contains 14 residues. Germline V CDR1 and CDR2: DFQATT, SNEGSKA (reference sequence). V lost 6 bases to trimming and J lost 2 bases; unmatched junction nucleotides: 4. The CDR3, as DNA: TGCAGTGCCAAGGACAGGGGTAACACCGGGGAGCTGTTTTTT. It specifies CSAKDRGNTGELFF.

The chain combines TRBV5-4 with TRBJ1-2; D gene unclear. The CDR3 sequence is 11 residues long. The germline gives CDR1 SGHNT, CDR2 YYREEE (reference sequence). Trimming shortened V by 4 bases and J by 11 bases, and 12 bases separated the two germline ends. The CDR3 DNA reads TGTGCCAGCAGCGCCGACCATTTTTACACCTTC. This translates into CASSADHFYTF.

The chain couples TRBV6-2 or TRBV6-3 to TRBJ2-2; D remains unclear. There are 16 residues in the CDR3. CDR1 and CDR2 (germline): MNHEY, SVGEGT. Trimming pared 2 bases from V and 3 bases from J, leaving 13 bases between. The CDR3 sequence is CASSYGPGTYTGELFF. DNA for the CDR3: TGTGCCAGCAGTTACGGCCCTGGTACCTACACCGGGGAGCTGTTTTTT.

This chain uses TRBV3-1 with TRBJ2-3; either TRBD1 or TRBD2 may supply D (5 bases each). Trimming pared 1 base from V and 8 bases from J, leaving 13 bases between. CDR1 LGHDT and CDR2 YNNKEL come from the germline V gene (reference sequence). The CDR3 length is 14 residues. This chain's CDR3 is CASSQGQGRGTQYF. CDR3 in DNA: TGTGCCAGCAGCCAAGGTCAGGGACGGGGTACGCAGTATTTT.

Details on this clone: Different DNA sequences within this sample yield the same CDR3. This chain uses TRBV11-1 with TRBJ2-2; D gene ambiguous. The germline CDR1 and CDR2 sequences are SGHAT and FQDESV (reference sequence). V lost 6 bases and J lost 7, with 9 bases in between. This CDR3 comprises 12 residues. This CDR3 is CASSSGGGELFF. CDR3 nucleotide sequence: TGTGCCAGCAGTTCGGGTGGCGGGGAGCTGTTTTTT.

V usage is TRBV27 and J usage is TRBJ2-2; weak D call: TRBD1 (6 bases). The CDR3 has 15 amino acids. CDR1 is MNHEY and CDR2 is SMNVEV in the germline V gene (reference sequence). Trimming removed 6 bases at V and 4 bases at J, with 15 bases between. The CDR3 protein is CASSSQGGGTGELFF. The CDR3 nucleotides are TGTGCCAGCAGCTCCCAAGGGGGTGGCACCGGGGAGCTGTTTTTT.

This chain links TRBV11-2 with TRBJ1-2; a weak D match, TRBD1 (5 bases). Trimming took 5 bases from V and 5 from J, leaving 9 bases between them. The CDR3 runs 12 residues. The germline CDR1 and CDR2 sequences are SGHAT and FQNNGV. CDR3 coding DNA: TGTGCCAGCAGCCCTGAGGGGTATGGCTACACCTTC. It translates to CASSPEGYGYTF.

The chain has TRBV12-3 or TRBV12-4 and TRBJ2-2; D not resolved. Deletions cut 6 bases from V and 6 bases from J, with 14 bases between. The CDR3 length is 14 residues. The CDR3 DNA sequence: TGTGCCAGCAGCCTGGGTGTTGAAGCCGGGGAGCTGTTTTTT. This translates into CASSLGVEAGELFF.

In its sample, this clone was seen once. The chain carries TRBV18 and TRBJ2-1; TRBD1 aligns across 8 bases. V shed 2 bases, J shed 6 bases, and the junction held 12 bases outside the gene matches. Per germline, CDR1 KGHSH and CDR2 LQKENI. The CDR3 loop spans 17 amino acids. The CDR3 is CASSPLRGQGGINEQFF. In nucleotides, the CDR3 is TGTGCCAGCTCACCATTACGAGGACAGGGAGGTATCAATGAGCAGTTCTTC.

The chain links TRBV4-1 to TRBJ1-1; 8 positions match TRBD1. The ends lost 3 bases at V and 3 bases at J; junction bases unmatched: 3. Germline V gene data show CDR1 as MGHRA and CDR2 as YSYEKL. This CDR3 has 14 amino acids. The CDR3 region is CASSQDRVDTEAFF. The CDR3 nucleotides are TGCGCCAGCAGCCAGGACAGGGTTGACACTGAAGCTTTCTTT.

CDR3 coding DNA: TGTGCCAGCAGCTTAACCTCGCGACAGGGTGAGACCCAGTACTTC. Protein: CASSLTSRQGETQYF. The chain links TRBV11-2 to TRBJ2-5; 7 nucleotides line up with TRBD1. Losses at the gene ends were 2 bases for V and 5 bases for J; bases not matched to a gene: 8. CDR1 is SGHAT and CDR2 is FQNNGV in the germline V gene. The CDR3 has 15 residues.

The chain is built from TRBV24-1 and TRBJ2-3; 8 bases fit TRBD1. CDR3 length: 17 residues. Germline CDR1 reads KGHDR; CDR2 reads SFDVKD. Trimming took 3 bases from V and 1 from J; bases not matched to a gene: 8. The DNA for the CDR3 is TGTGCCACCAGTGATCCAGGGGGCCAGACCCGCACAGATACGCAGTATTTT. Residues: CATSDPGGQTRTDTQYF.

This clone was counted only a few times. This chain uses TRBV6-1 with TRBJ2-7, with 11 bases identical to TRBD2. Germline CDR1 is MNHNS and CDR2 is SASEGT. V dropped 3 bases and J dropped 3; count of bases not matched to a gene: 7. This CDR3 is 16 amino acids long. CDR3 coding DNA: TGTGCCAGCAGTGAGACATATGGGACTAGCGGCTACGAGCAGTACTTC. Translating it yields CASSETYGTSGYEQYF.

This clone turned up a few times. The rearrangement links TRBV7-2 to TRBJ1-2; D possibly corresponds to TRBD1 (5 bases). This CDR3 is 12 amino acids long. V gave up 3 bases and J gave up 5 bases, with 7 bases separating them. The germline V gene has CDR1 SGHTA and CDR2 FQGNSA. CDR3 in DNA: TGTGCCAGCAGCTTGAGGGGTTATGGCTACACCTTC. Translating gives CASSLRGYGYTF.

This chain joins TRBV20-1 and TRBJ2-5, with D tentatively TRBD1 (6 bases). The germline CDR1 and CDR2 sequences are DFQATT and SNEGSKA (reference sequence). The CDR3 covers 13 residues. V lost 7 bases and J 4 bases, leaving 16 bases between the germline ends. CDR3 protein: CSGIRDRRETQYF. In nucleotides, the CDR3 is TGCAGTGGAATCCGAGACAGGCGAGAGACCCAGTACTTC.

The CDR3: CATRQLGTDTQYF. The CDR3 region has the DNA TGTGCCACCAGACAGTTGGGGACAGATACGCAGTATTTT. The chain links TRBV6-1 to TRBJ2-3; a weak D match, TRBD1 (5 bases). Per the germline V gene, CDR1 is MNHNS and CDR2 is SASEGT. The CDR3 loop spans 13 amino acids. V was pared by 10 bases and J by 3 bases, with 14 bases between.

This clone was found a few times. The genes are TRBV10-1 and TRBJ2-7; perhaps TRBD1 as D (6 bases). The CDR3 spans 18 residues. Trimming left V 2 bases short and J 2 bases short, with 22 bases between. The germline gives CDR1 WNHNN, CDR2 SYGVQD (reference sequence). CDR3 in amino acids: CASSEHRDITSPPYEQYF. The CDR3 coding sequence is TGCGCCAGCAGTGAGCACCGGGACATCACGAGTCCCCCCTACGAGCAGTACTTC.

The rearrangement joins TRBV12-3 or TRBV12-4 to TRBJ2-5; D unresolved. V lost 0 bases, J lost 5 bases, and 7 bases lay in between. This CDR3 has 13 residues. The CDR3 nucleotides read TGTGCCAGCAGTTTAGCGGGGATGGAGACCCAGTACTTC. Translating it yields CASSLAGMETQYF.

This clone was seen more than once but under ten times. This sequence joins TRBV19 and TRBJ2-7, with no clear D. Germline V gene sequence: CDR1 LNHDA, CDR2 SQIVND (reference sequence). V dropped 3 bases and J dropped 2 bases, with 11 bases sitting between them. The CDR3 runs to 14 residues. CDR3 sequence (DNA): TGTGCCAGTAGTATTTCGGACGGACCCTACGAGCAGTACTTC. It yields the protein CASSISDGPYEQYF. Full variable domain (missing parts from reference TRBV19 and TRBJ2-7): DGGITQSPKYLFRKEGQNVTLSCEQNLNHDAMYWYRQDPGQGLRLIYYSQIVNDFQKGDIAEGYSVSREKKESFPLTVTSAQKNPTAFYLCASSISDGPYEQYFGPGTRLTVT.

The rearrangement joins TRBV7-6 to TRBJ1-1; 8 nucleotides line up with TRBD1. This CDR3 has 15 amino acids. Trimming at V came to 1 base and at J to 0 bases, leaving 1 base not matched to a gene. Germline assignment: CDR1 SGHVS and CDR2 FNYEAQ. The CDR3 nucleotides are TGTGCCAGCAGCTTAGTACAGGGGGTGAACACTGAAGCTTTCTTT. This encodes CASSLVQGVNTEAFF. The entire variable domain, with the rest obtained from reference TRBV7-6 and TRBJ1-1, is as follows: GAGVSQSPRYKVTKRGQDVALRCDPISGHVSLYWYRQALGQGPEFLTYFNYEAQQDKSGLPNDRFSAERPEGSISTLTIQRTEQRDSAMYRCASSLVQGVNTEAFFGQGTRLTVV.

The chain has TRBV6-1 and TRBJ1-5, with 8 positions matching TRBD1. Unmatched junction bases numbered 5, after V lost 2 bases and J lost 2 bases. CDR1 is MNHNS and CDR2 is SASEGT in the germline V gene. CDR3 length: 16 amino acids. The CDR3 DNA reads TGTGCCAGCAGTGAATTTGCGACAGGGGGCAATCAGCCCCAGCATTTT. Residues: CASSEFATGGNQPQHF.

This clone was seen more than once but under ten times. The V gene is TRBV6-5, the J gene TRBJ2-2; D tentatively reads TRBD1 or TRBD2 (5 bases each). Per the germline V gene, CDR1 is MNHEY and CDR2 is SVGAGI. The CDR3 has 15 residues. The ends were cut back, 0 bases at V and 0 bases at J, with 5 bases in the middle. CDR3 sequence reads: CASSYSGANTGELFF. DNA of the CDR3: TGTGCCAGCAGTTACTCGGGGGCGAACACCGGGGAGCTGTTTTTT.

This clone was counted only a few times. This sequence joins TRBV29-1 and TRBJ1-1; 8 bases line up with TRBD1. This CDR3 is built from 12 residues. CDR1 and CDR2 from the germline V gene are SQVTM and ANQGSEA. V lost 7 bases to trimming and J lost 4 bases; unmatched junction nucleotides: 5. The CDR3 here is CSGATGGTEAFF. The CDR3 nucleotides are TGCAGCGGAGCCACAGGGGGCACTGAAGCTTTCTTT.

The CDR3: CASSFTENTEAFF. The DNA of the CDR3 is TGTGCCAGCAGTTTTACAGAGAACACTGAAGCTTTCTTT. The chain uses TRBV6-2 or TRBV6-3 and TRBJ1-1; D gene uncertain. Germline CDR1 reads MNHEY; CDR2 reads SVGEGT. Trimming took off 4 bases at V and 1 base at J, with 7 bases between the two ends. CDR3 length equals 13 residues.

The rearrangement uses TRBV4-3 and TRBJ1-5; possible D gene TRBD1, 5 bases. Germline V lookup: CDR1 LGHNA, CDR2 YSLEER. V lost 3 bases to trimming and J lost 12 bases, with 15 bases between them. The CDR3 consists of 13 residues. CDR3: CASSQGLKGVQHF. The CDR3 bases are TGCGCCAGCAGCCAGGGACTTAAGGGCGTCCAGCATTTT.

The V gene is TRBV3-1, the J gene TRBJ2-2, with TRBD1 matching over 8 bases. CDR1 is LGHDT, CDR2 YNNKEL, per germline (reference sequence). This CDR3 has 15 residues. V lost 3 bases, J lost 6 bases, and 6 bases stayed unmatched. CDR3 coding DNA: TGTGCCAGCAGCCAGGTCAGGGGGCGCGCCGGGGAGCTGTTTTTT. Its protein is CASSQVRGRAGELFF.

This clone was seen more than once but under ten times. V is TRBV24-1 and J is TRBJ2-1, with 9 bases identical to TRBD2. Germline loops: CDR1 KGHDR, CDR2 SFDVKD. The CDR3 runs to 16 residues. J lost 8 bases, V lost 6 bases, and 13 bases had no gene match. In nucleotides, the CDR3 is TGTGCCACCAGTCGAGCGCTAGCGGGACGTACCGATGAGCAGTTCTTC. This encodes CATSRALAGRTDEQFF.

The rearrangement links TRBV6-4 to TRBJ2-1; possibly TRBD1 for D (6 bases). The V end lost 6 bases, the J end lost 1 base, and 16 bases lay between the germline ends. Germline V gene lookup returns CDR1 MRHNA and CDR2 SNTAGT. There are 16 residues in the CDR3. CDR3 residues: CASRGDRRPSYNEQFF. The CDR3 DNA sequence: TGTGCCAGCAGGGGAGACAGGCGACCTTCCTACAATGAGCAGTTCTTC.

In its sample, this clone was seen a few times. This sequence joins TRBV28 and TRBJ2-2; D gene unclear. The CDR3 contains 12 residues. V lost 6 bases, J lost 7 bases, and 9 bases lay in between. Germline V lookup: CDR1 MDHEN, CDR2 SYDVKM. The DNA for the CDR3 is TGTGCCAGCAGACCCGCCGGCGGGGAGCTGTTTTTT. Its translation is CASRPAGGELFF.

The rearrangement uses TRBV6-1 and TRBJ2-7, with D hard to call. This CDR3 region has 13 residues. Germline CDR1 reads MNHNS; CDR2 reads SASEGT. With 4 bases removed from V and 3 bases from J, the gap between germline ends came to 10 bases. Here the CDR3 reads CASSVERSYEQYF. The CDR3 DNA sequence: TGTGCCAGCAGTGTCGAGAGGAGCTACGAGCAGTACTTC.